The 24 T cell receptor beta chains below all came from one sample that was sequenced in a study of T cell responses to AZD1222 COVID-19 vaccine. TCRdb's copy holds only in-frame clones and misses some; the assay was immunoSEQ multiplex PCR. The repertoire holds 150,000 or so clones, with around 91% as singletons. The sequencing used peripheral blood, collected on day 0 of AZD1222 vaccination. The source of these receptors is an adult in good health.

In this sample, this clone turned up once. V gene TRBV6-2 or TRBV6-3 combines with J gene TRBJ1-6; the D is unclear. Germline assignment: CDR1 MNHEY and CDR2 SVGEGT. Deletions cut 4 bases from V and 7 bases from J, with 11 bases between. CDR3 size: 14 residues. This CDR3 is CASSSWADNSPLHF. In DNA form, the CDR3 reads TGTGCCAGCAGTTCTTGGGCTGACAATTCACCCCTCCACTTT.

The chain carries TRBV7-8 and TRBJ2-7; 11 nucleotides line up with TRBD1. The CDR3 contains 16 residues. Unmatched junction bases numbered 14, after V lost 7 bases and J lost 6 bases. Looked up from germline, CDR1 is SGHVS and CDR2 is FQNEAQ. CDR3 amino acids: CASTPAAGTGGIEQYF. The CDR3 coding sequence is TGTGCCAGCACCCCGGCAGCGGGGACAGGGGGTATCGAGCAGTACTTC.

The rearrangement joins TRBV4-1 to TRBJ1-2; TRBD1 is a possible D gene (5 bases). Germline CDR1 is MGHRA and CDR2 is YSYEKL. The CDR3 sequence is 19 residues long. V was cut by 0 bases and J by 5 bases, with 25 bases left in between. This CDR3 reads CASSQEGRDPLNLPYGYTF. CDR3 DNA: TGCGCCAGCAGCCAAGAAGGGAGGGACCCGCTTAATCTCCCGTATGGCTACACCTTC.

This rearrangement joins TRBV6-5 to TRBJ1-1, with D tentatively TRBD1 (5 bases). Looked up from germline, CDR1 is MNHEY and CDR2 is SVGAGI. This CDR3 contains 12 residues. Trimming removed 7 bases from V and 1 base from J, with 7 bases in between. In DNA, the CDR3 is TGTGCCAGCACCGACAGGAACACTGAAGCTTTCTTT. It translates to CASTDRNTEAFF.

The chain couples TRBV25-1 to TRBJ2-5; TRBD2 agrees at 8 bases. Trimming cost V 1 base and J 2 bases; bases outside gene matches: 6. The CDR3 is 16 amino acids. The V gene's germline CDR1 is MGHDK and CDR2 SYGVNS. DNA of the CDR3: TGTGCCAGCAGTGAATGGGGCGGGGGGAATCAAGAGACCCAGTACTTC. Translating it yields CASSEWGGGNQETQYF.

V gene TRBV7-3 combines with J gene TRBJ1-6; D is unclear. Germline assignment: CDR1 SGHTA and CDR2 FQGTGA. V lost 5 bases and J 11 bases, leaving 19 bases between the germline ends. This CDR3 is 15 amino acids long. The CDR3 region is CASSLRGGAGTPLHF. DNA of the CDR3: TGTGCCAGCAGCCTACGGGGTGGAGCGGGGACACCCCTCCACTTT.

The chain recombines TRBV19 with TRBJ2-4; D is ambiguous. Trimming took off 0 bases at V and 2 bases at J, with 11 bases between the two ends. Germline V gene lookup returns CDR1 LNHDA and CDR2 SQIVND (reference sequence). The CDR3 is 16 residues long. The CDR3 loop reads CASSIDRVGTKNIQYF. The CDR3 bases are TGTGCCAGTAGTATAGATAGAGTAGGGACCAAAAACATTCAGTACTTC.

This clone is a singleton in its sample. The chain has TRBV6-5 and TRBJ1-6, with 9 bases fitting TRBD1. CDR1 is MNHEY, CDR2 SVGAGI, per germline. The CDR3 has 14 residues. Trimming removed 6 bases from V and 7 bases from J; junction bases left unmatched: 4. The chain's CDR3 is CASSLGTGNSPLHF. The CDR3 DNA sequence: TGTGCCAGCAGCCTCGGGACAGGGAATTCACCCCTCCACTTT.

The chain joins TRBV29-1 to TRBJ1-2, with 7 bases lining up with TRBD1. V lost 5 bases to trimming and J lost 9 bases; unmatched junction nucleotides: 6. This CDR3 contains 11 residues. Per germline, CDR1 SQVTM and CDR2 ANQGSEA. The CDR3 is CSVFTGVSYTF. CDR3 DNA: TGCAGCGTTTTCACAGGGGTTAGCTACACCTTC.

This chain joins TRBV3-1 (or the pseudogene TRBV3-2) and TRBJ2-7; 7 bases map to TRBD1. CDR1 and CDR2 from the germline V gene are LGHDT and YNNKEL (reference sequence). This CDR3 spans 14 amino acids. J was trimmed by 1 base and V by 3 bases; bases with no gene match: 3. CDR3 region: CASSQKQGSYEQYF. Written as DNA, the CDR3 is TGTGCCAGCAGCCAGAAACAGGGGTCCTACGAGCAGTACTTC.

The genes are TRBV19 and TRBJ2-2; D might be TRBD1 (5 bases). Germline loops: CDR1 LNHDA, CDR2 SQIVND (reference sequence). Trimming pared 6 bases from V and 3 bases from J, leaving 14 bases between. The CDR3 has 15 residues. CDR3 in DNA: TGTGCCAGTAGAGGTAGAGGCAGGGACACCGGGGAGCTGTTTTTT. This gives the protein CASRGRGRDTGELFF.

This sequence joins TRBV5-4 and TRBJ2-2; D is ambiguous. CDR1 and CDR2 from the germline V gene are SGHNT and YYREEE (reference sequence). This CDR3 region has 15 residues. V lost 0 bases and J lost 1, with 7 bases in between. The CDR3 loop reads CASSLGPGNTGELFF. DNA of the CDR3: TGTGCCAGCAGCTTGGGGCCAGGGAACACCGGGGAGCTGTTTTTT.

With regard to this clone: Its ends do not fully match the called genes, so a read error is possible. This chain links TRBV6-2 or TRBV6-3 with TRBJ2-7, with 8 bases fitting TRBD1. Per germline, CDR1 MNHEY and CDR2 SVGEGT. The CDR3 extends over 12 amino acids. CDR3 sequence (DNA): TGTGCCAGCAGTTACTCGTCCGGGACAGGTAGATTC. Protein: CASSYSSGTGRF.

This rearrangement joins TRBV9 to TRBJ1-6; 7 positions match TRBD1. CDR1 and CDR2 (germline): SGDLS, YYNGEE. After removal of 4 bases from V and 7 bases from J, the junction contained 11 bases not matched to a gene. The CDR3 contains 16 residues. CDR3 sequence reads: CASSSGLGTANSPLHF. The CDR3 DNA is TGTGCCAGCAGCTCGGGGTTGGGGACAGCGAATTCACCCCTCCACTTT.

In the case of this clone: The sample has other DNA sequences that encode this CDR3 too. CDR3 region: CASSLWGAEAFF. DNA for the CDR3: TGCGCCAGCAGCTTGTGGGGGGCTGAAGCTTTCTTT. The rearrangement uses TRBV5-1 and TRBJ1-1, with TRBD1 as a possible D gene (5 bases). The ends were cut back, 1 base at V and 6 bases at J, with 7 bases in the middle. This CDR3 has 12 amino acids. Germline V lookup: CDR1 SGHRS, CDR2 YFSETQ.

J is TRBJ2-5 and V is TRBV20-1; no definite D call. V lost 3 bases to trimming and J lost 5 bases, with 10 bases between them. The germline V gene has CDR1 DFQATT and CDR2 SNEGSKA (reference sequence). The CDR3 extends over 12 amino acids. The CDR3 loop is CSASYSMETQYF. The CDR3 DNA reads TGCAGTGCTAGTTATAGCATGGAGACCCAGTACTTC.

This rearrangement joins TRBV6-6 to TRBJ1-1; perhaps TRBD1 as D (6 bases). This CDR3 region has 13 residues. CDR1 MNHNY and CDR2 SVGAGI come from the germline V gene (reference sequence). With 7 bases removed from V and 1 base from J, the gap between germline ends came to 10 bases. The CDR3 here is CASTSQGNTEAFF. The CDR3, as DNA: TGTGCCAGCACCTCACAGGGGAACACTGAAGCTTTCTTT.

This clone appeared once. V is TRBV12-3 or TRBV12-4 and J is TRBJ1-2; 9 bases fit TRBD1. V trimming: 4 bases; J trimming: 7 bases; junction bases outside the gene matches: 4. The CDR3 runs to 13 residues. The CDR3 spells CASSYGQGSGYTF. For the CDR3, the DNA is TGTGCCAGCAGTTATGGACAGGGGAGTGGCTACACCTTC.

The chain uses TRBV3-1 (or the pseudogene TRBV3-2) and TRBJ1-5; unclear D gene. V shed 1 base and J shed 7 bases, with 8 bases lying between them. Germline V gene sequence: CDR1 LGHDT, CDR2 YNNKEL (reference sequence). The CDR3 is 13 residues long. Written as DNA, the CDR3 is TGTGCCAGCAGCCAAGGAGATGACCAGCCCCAGCATTTT. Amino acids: CASSQGDDQPQHF.

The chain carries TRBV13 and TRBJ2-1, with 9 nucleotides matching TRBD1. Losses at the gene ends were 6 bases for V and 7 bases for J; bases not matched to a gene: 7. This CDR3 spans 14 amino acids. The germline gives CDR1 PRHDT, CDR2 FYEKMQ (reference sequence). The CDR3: CASRGTGSENEQFF. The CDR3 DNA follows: TGTGCCAGCAGAGGGACAGGGAGTGAGAATGAGCAGTTCTTC. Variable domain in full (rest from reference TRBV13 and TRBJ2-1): AAGVIQSPRHLIKEKRETATLKCYPIPRHDTVYWYQQGPGQDPQFLISFYEKMQSDKGSIPDRFSAQQFSDYHSELNMSSLELGDSALYFCASRGTGSENEQFFGPGTRLTVL.

CDR3 residues: CATSTRAGANVLTF. The CDR3 DNA reads TGTGCCACCTCGACAAGGGCTGGGGCCAACGTCCTGACTTTC. The rearrangement uses TRBV27 and TRBJ2-6; D is undetermined. With 10 bases removed from V and 2 bases from J, the gap between germline ends came to 12 bases. The CDR3 runs 14 residues. Germline values: CDR1 MNHEY, CDR2 SMNVEV (reference sequence).

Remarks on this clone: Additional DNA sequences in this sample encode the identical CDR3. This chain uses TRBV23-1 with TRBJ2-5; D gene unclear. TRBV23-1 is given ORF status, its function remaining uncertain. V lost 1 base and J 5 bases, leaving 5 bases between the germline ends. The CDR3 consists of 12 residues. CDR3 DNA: TGCGCCAGCAGTCAATTGAGGGAGACCCAGTACTTC. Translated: CASSQLRETQYF.

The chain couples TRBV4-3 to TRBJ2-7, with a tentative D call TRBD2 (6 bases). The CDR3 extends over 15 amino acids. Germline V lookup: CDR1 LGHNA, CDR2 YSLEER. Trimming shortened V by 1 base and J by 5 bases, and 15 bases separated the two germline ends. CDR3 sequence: CASSQVRGALDEQYF. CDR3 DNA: TGCGCCAGCAGCCAAGTGCGGGGCGCTTTAGACGAGCAGTACTTC.

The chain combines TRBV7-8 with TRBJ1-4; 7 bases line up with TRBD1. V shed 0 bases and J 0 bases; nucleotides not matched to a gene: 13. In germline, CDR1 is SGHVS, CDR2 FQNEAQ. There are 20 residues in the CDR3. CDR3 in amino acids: CASSLASEGRQGPTNEKLFF. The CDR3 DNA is TGTGCCAGCAGCTTAGCGTCCGAAGGTCGACAGGGCCCAACTAATGAAAAACTGTTTTTT.